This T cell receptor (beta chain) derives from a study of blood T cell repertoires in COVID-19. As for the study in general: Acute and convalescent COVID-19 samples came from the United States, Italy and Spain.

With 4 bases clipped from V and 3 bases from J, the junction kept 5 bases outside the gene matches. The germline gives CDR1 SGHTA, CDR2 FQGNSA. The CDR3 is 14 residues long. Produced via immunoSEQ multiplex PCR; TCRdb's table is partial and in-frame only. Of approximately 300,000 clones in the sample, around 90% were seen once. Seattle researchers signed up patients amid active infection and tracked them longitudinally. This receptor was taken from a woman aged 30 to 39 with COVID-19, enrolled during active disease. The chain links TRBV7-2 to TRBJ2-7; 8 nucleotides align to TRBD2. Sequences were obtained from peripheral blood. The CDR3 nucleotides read TGTGCCAGCAGCTCCGGGAGGGACGGCTACGAGCAGTACTTC. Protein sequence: CASSSGRDGYEQYF. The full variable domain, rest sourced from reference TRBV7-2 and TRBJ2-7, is GAGVSQSPSNKVTEKGKDVELRCDPISGHTALYWYRQSLGQGLEFLIYFQGNSAPDKSGLPSDRFSAERTGGSVSTLTIQRTQQEDSAVYLCASSSGRDGYEQYFGPGTRLTVT.